One sample yielded the 27 T cell receptor beta chains listed below, sequenced in a study of CD8+ T cells in alopecia areata. RNA extraction and reverse transcription yielded cDNA as sequencing template. The assay was immunoSEQ multiplex PCR, and TCRdb's table has in-frame clones only and misses some. Of under 200,000 clones in the sample, around 60% are singletons; the top ten hold approximately 14%. Treatment given: oral pan-JAK inhibitor, 5-10 mg twice daily. This material consisted of CD4+ T cells sorted from blood, taken at week 24, from a patient treated with tofacitinib. Every receptor here comes from a human donor with alopecia areata.

CDR3 region: CASSNTGAGETQYF. CDR3 nucleotides: TGCGCCAGCAGCAACACAGGGGCAGGAGAGACCCAGTACTTC. The chain carries TRBV5-1 and TRBJ2-5, with 7 bases lining up with TRBD1. The V and J ends lost 4 bases and 4 bases, in that order; junction bases with no gene match: 7. Per germline, CDR1 SGHRS and CDR2 YFSETQ. The CDR3 sequence is 14 residues long.

In its sample, this clone was seen a few times. The CDR3 DNA reads as TGCAGCGTTGAGCGTGAAGGGCGGAGCACTGAAGCTTTCTTT. Its translation is CSVEREGRSTEAFF. The chain recombines TRBV29-1 with TRBJ1-1; D gene ambiguous. The V end was cut by 3 bases, the J end by 4 bases, with 15 bases between. The CDR3 is made up of 14 amino acids. Germline CDR1 and CDR2: SQVTM and ANQGSEA.

The rearrangement joins TRBV7-9 to TRBJ2-1; D is ambiguous. CDR1 SEHNR and CDR2 FQNEAQ come from the germline V gene (reference sequence). With 3 bases removed from V and 4 bases from J, the gap between germline ends came to 13 bases. This CDR3 contains 15 residues. The CDR3 sequence: CASSFAGLTYNEQFF. The CDR3 DNA reads as TGTGCCAGCAGCTTTGCAGGCCTTACATACAATGAGCAGTTCTTC. The complete variable domain, with remaining parts taken from reference TRBV7-9 and TRBJ2-1, reads DTGVSQNPRHKITKRGQNVTFRCDPISEHNRLYWYRQTLGQGPEFLTYFQNEAQLEKSRLLSDRFSAERPKGSFSTLEIQRTEQGDSAMYLCASSFAGLTYNEQFFGPGTRLTVL.

The V call is TRBV29-1, the J call TRBJ1-2; D call uncertain. V lost 2 bases to trimming and J lost 4 bases, with 8 bases between them. The CDR3 spans 12 residues. Germline-derived CDR1 and CDR2 are SQVTM and ANQGSEA. The CDR3 coding sequence is TGCAGCGTTGAATCGCAAATCTATGGCTACACCTTC. It yields the protein CSVESQIYGYTF.

The chain links TRBV11-2 to TRBJ1-2, with D possibly being TRBD1 (5 bases). Deletions cut 3 bases from V and 2 bases from J, with 7 bases between. Germline CDR1 is SGHAT and CDR2 is FQNNGV. This CDR3 is built from 13 residues. The CDR3 region has the DNA TGTGCCAGCAGCTTGACAGACAACTATGGCTACACCTTC. This gives the protein CASSLTDNYGYTF.

This clone appeared a single time. The V call is TRBV6-1, the J call TRBJ2-3; unclear D gene. Germline loops: CDR1 MNHNS, CDR2 SASEGT. Trimming pared 8 bases from V and 2 bases from J, leaving 11 bases between. This CDR3 has 13 residues. The CDR3 bases are TGTGCCAGCGAACATAGCAACACAGATACGCAGTATTTT. The encoded protein is CASEHSNTDTQYF.

The chain links TRBV5-1 to TRBJ2-7; 16 positions match TRBD2. V gave up 4 bases and J gave up 2 bases; unmatched junction bases: 6. CDR3 length: 17 residues. In germline, CDR1 is SGHRS, CDR2 YFSETQ. DNA of the CDR3: TGCGCCAGCAGCGCGGGACTAGCGGGGGGGCCCCCCTACGAGCAGTACTTC. Amino acid sequence: CASSAGLAGGPPYEQYF.

The chain couples TRBV29-1 to TRBJ1-2; D is ambiguous. V was shortened by 4 bases and J by 3 bases, with 12 bases between the two germline ends. Germline assignment: CDR1 SQVTM and CDR2 ANQGSEA. This CDR3 region has 13 residues. The CDR3 reads CSVGGGRDYGYTF. The CDR3 DNA reads as TGCAGCGTTGGGGGAGGTCGGGACTATGGCTACACCTTC.

This chain joins TRBV27 and TRBJ2-6; D call uncertain. V gave up 8 bases and J gave up 0 bases, with 5 bases separating them. The CDR3 spans 13 residues. The germline V gene has CDR1 MNHEY and CDR2 SMNVEV (reference sequence). Here the CDR3 DNA reads TGTGCCAGCTCCCGCTCTGGGGCCAACGTCCTGACTTTC. It codes for CASSRSGANVLTF.

J is TRBJ2-3 and V is TRBV2; TRBD1 is a possible D gene (6 bases). Germline V gives CDR1 SNHLY, CDR2 FYNNEI. V lost 8 bases, J lost 3 bases, and 18 bases lay in between. The CDR3 spans 15 residues. The CDR3 sequence: CASEKGVMGTDTQYF. The DNA for the CDR3 is TGTGCCAGCGAGAAGGGGGTTATGGGGACAGATACGCAGTATTTT.

The chain uses TRBV29-1 and TRBJ1-2; D perhaps matches TRBD1 (5 bases). The germline gives CDR1 SQVTM, CDR2 ANQGSEA. The CDR3 is 12 amino acids. The V end lost 5 bases, the J end lost 8 bases, and 15 bases lay between the germline ends. CDR3 region: CSVIRARGGYTF. CDR3 DNA: TGCAGCGTTATCAGGGCCCGGGGGGGCTACACCTTC.

The V and J genes are TRBV6-5 and TRBJ1-2, with D perhaps matching TRBD1 (6 bases). This CDR3 contains 15 residues. Trimming removed 2 bases from V and 6 bases from J, with 16 bases in between. CDR1 is MNHEY, CDR2 SVGAGI, per germline. CDR3: CASSYRDTGLNGYTF. The CDR3 bases are TGTGCCAGCAGTTACAGGGACACCGGATTGAATGGCTACACCTTC.

For this clone: Relative to the germline gene, one junction end is altered; a read error may explain this. V is TRBV2 and J is TRBJ2-5, with D uncertain. Germline V CDR1 and CDR2: SNHLY, FYNNEI. This CDR3 is built from 14 residues. The CDR3 nucleotides are TGTGCCAGCAAAGTAACACCGGCTCAAGGGACCCAGTACTTC. Translation gives CASKVTPAQGTQYF.

This chain connects TRBV9 to TRBJ1-3; D is possibly TRBD1 (6 bases). The V end lost 0 bases, the J end lost 0 bases, and 13 bases lay between the germline ends. Germline CDR1 reads SGDLS; CDR2 reads YYNGEE. This CDR3 has 17 amino acids. CDR3 loop: CASSVAGQPFSGNTIYF. CDR3 sequence (DNA): TGTGCCAGCAGCGTAGCTGGACAGCCCTTCTCTGGAAACACCATATATTTT.

For the CDR3, the DNA is TGTGCCAGCAGGACCGGGACAGGGAAAGTCTCCCTCCACTTT. Protein: CASRTGTGKVSLHF. The gene calls are TRBV7-2 and TRBJ1-6; TRBD1 agrees at 9 bases. The junction had 11 bases not matched to a gene; V was cut back by 6 bases and J by 14 bases. The CDR3 is made up of 14 amino acids. CDR1 and CDR2 (germline): SGHTA, FQGNSA.

This chain links TRBV29-1 with TRBJ1-3, with unresolved D. With 4 bases removed from V and 0 bases from J, the gap between germline ends came to 10 bases. This CDR3 spans 14 amino acids. Per the germline V gene, CDR1 is SQVTM and CDR2 is ANQGSEA. The CDR3 DNA is TGCAGCGTTGCCGGAGTCAACTCTGGAAACACCATATATTTT. This sequence encodes CSVAGVNSGNTIYF.

This chain uses TRBV27 with TRBJ1-4, with D possibly TRBD1 on 5 matching bases. V lost 9 bases and J 0 bases, leaving 17 bases between the germline ends. Per the germline V gene, CDR1 is MNHEY and CDR2 is SMNVEV (reference sequence). This CDR3 contains 16 residues. In DNA, the CDR3 is TGTGCCAGAAGGACGGGACCCTTAGCAACTAATGAAAAACTGTTTTTT. Encoded protein: CARRTGPLATNEKLFF.

This clone was seen only a few times. V and J are TRBV4-1 and TRBJ2-1; D is uncertain. V was clipped by 1 base and J by 0 bases, with 10 bases between them. Germline CDR1 and CDR2: MGHRA and YSYEKL. The CDR3 loop spans 16 amino acids. The CDR3 nucleotides read TGCGCCAGCAGCCAAGTCGACATCATCTCCTACAATGAGCAGTTCTTC. It codes for CASSQVDIISYNEQFF.

CDR3: CASAEGGDTGELFF. DNA for the CDR3: TGTGCCAGTGCGGAGGGAGGGGACACCGGGGAGCTGTTTTTT. The chain recombines TRBV19 with TRBJ2-2, with 7 bases that match TRBD2. With V trimmed by 8 bases and J by 3 bases, 6 bases remained unmatched. The CDR3 loop spans 14 amino acids. The germline V gene has CDR1 LNHDA and CDR2 SQIVND (reference sequence).

This clone was observed once. J is TRBJ2-1 and V is TRBV27; D not resolved. Trimming took off 2 bases at V and 15 bases at J, with 17 bases between the two ends. The germline V gene encodes CDR1 MNHEY and CDR2 SMNVEV (reference sequence). CDR3 size: 13 residues. The chain's CDR3 is CASSLGVVPLPFF. Written as DNA, the CDR3 is TGTGCCAGCAGTTTAGGAGTAGTCCCCCTTCCGTTCTTC.

This chain joins TRBV29-1 and TRBJ1-3; D is unclear. From germline, CDR1 is SQVTM and CDR2 ANQGSEA. The CDR3 runs to 12 residues. The germline V and J ends were trimmed by 5 bases and 1 base, with 6 bases remaining between them. The CDR3 DNA follows: TGCAGCGTTTCGTGGTCTGGAAACACCATATATTTT. It specifies CSVSWSGNTIYF.

The chain recombines TRBV5-1 with TRBJ1-3; 7 bases align to TRBD1. Germline loops: CDR1 SGHRS, CDR2 YFSETQ. The CDR3 has 16 amino acids. V dropped 0 bases and J dropped 2; count of bases not matched to a gene: 5. CDR3 region: CASSLADRVAGNTIYF. The CDR3 DNA sequence: TGCGCCAGCAGCTTGGCCGACAGGGTGGCTGGAAACACCATATATTTT.

The rearrangement uses TRBV5-6 and TRBJ2-1; TRBD1 agrees at 7 bases. Germline-derived CDR1 and CDR2 are SGHDT and YYEEEE. The trim removed 2 bases at V and 8 bases at J, leaving 7 bases unmatched. This CDR3 region has 14 residues. DNA of the CDR3: TGTGCCAGCAGCTTCACGCGACAGGGACATGAGCAGTTCTTC. It encodes CASSFTRQGHEQFF. Filled out from reference TRBV5-6 and TRBJ2-1, the complete variable domain reads DAGVTQSPTHLIKTRGQQVTLRCSPKSGHDTVSWYQQALGQGPQFIFQYYEEEERQRGNFPDRFSGHQFPNYSSELNVNALLLGDSALYLCASSFTRQGHEQFFGPGTRLTVL.

The DNA for the CDR3 is TGCAGCGTTGACAGGGGGCGGGCTGAAGCTTTCTTT. Amino acid sequence: CSVDRGRAEAFF. The V gene is TRBV29-1, the J gene TRBJ1-1, with 8 bases matching TRBD1. The germline V gene has CDR1 SQVTM and CDR2 ANQGSEA. The CDR3 consists of 12 residues. Trimming removed 3 bases from V and 6 bases from J; junction bases left unmatched: 3.

In this sample, this clone turned up a few times. This chain uses TRBV18 with TRBJ2-7; weak D call: TRBD2 (5 bases). V lost 2 bases to trimming and J lost 0 bases, with 8 bases between them. Germline V gene data show CDR1 as KGHSH and CDR2 as LQKENI. This CDR3 spans 14 amino acids. The CDR3 sequence is CASSPRGISYEQYF. Here the CDR3 DNA reads TGTGCCAGCTCACCAAGAGGGATCTCCTACGAGCAGTACTTC.

This chain uses TRBV20-1 with TRBJ2-5, with a possible D match to TRBD2 (6 bases). Trimming left V 3 bases short and J 8 bases short, with 10 bases between. Germline V gives CDR1 DFQATT, CDR2 SNEGSKA (reference sequence). CDR3 length equals 11 residues. The CDR3 sequence: CSARTGDTQYF. In DNA, the CDR3 is TGCAGTGCTAGGACGGGGGACACCCAGTACTTC.

The J gene is TRBJ2-1, the V gene TRBV5-1; 10 positions match TRBD2. This CDR3 contains 15 residues. The V and J ends lost 2 bases and 4 bases, in that order; junction bases with no gene match: 3. Germline lookup yields CDR1 SGHRS and CDR2 YFSETQ. The CDR3 DNA is TGCGCCAGCAGCTTAGTAGCGGGGGGTTACAATGAGCAGTTCTTC. This encodes CASSLVAGGYNEQFF.